These 8 T cell receptor beta chains originate from one sample sequenced in a study of T cell repertoires in cytomegalovirus infection. Using its own MiXCR run on the reads, TCRdb lists one record per CDR3 protein. The sample lists roughly 300,000 distinct CDR3 sequences; more than 8% were seen once. Sequencing was carried out using PBMCs. The source of these receptors is a human donor in good health (CMV status not recorded). Some clones in this sample may be carry-over from other donors' samples.

J is TRBJ2-2 and V is TRBV20-1; a weak D match, TRBD2 (6 bases). Deletions cut 3 bases from V and 5 bases from J, with 7 bases between. The germline CDR1 and CDR2 sequences are DFQATT and SNEGSKA (reference sequence). The CDR3 has 12 residues. The CDR3 here is CSASRGTGELFF. The CDR3 nucleotides read TGCAGTGCTAGTCGGGGGACCGGGGAGCTGTTTTTT.

This clonotype was seen more than once but under ten times. This CDR3 reads CASSYFGRGDNQPQHF. The DNA of the CDR3 is TGTGCCAGCAGTTACTTCGGCCGAGGGGACAATCAGCCCCAGCATTTT. The chain is built from TRBV6-2 or TRBV6-3 and TRBJ1-5; perhaps TRBD1 as D (5 bases). Between the trimmed V and J ends, which lost 1 base and 3 bases, there was a span of 13 bases. This CDR3 has 16 residues. Germline CDR1 MNHEY, CDR2 SVGEGT.

This clonotype was counted only a few times. V gene TRBV7-2 combines with J gene TRBJ1-6, with a possible D match to TRBD1 (6 bases). Germline V gene sequence: CDR1 SGHTA, CDR2 FQGNSA. The CDR3 loop spans 15 amino acids. Trimming removed 5 bases from V and 4 bases from J, with 12 bases in between. CDR3 sequence reads: CASSATGFYNSPLHF. In nucleotides, the CDR3 is TGTGCCAGCAGCGCTACAGGGTTTTATAATTCACCCCTCCACTTT.

This clonotype was detected only a few times. The chain is built from TRBV29-1 and TRBJ1-4, with a possible D match to TRBD1 (6 bases). Per germline, CDR1 SQVTM and CDR2 ANQGSEA. This CDR3 region has 15 residues. Between the trimmed V and J ends, which lost 5 bases and 2 bases, there was a span of 15 bases. The CDR3 nucleotides read TGCAGCGTTTCTGTTCAGGGGAGGACTAATGAAAAACTGTTTTTT. It is translated as CSVSVQGRTNEKLFF.

This clonotype was counted between two and nine times. The rearrangement uses TRBV7-9 and TRBJ1-1; D is undetermined. The V end lost 2 bases, the J end lost 7 bases, and 8 bases lay between the germline ends. This CDR3 has 12 amino acids. Germline V gene lookup returns CDR1 SEHNR and CDR2 FQNEAQ (reference sequence). The CDR3 is CASSLTEGEAFF. CDR3 DNA sequence: TGTGCCAGCAGCTTAACGGAGGGTGAAGCTTTCTTT.

This clonotype was seen a handful of times. The J gene is TRBJ1-3, the V gene TRBV6-2 or TRBV6-3, with no clear D. With 4 bases removed from V and 0 bases from J, the gap between germline ends came to 10 bases. CDR3 length: 15 residues. The germline V gene encodes CDR1 MNHEY and CDR2 SVGEGT. The CDR3 region is CASSFGPGSGNTIYF. The CDR3, as DNA: TGTGCCAGCAGTTTCGGACCGGGCTCTGGAAACACCATATATTTT.

A few counts support this clonotype. The genes are TRBV20-1 and TRBJ1-1; tentative D call: TRBD1 (6 bases). V was pared by 4 bases and J by 1 base, with 7 bases between. The CDR3 spans 12 residues. Germline CDR1 and CDR2: DFQATT and SNEGSKA (reference sequence). Here the CDR3 reads CSATTGNTEAFF. The CDR3 bases are TGCAGTGCTACGACAGGGAACACTGAAGCTTTCTTT.

This clonotype was seen at least ten times. The chain couples TRBV7-2 to TRBJ2-2, with D possibly being TRBD1 (7 bases). Trimming shortened V by 8 bases and J by 7 bases, and 17 bases separated the two germline ends. The CDR3 has 14 amino acids. Looked up from germline, CDR1 is SGHTA and CDR2 is FQGNSA. The CDR3 loop reads CASPDRRGHGELFF. The DNA of the CDR3 is TGTGCCAGCCCCGACCGGAGGGGGCACGGGGAGCTGTTTTTT.